This TCR beta chain was observed in a study of cytotoxic CD8 clonotypes in ibrutinib-treated CLL. About the research overall: Over 10 relapsed/refractory, approximately 15 treatment-naive; around 18 IGHV unmutated. Study observations and caveats: Sample timing was unmatched between remission and later-progressing patients; lymph nodes unstudied. Public clonotypes (which were uncommon) either contracted or remained stable on treatment.

Per the germline V gene, CDR1 is GTSNPN and CDR2 is SVGIG (reference sequence). Trimming removed 0 bases from V and 2 bases from J; junction bases left unmatched: 8. The CDR3 spans 17 residues. Researchers set a sequencing depth target of 1 in 200,000 to 1 in 1 million T cells. The protocol was immunoSEQ multiplex PCR, while the TCRdb copy is restricted to in-frame clones and leaves out a portion. The table shows about 68,000 clones, with roughly two thirds occurring only once. Turning to this clone: Its specificity is unknown.

Specimen: PBMCs, collected after 12 months of ibrutinib treatment. This chain links TRBV30 with TRBJ1-5; 9 bases fit TRBD1. This receptor was obtained from a human donor with chronic lymphocytic leukemia. The CDR3 is CAWSVDNRGRGNQPQHF. In DNA form, the CDR3 reads TGTGCCTGGAGTGTAGATAACAGGGGGCGCGGCAATCAGCCCCAGCATTTT. The full variable domain, in which reference TRBV30 and TRBJ1-5 provide the parts outside the CDR3, is SQTIHQWPATLVQPVGSPLSLECTVEGTSNPNLYWYRQAAGRGLQLLFYSVGIGQISSEVPQNLSASRPQDRQFILSSKKLLLSDSGFYLCAWSVDNRGRGNQPQHFGDGTRLSIL.